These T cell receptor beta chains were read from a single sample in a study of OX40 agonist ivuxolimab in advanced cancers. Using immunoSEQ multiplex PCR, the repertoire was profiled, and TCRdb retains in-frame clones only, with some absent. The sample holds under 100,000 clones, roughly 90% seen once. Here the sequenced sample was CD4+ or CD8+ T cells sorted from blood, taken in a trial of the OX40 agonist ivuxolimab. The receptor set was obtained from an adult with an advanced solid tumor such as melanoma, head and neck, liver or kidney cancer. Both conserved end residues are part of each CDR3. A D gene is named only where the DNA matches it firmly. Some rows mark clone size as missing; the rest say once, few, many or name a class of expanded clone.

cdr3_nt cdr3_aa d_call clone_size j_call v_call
TGTGCCAGTAGCCGCCCCCGGACTAGCGGAGATGATACGCAGTATTTT CASSRPRTSGDDTQYF TRBD2 NA TRBJ2-3 TRBV19
TGCGCCAGCAGTCGGGGAAGGGGCCTCCACTCCTACGAGCAGTACTTC CASSRGRGLHSYEQYF NA NA TRBJ2-7 TRBV23-1
TGTGCCTGGAGAGTCTCTAGCACAGATACGCAGTATTTT CAWRVSSTDTQYF NA once TRBJ2-3 TRBV30
TGTGCCAGCAGTTACCCGGGGACTAGCGGTTTCGTGGAGCAGTTCTTC CASSYPGTSGFVEQFF TRBD2 NA TRBJ2-1 TRBV6-5
TGCGCCAGCAGTCAATCCGAAGTCTCTGGGGCCAACGTCCTGACTTTC CASSQSEVSGANVLTF NA NA TRBJ2-6 TRBV23-1
TGTGCCAGCAGCAGTCAGGGCCTAGCGAACACTGAAGCTTTCTTT CASSSQGLANTEAFF NA NA TRBJ1-1 TRBV11-1
TGTGCTAGTGGTTTGGGACTAGCGGGAGGATCTGAGCAGTTCTTC CASGLGLAGGSEQFF TRBD2 NA TRBJ2-1 TRBV12-5
TGCGCCAGCAGTGAGTCTAGGTCAGGGGCCACAGATACGCAGTATTTT CASSESRSGATDTQYF NA once TRBJ2-3 TRBV10-1
TGCAGCGTTGAAACCCGGAGGCTAGACATTGGGAACACTGAAGCTTTCTTT CSVETRRLDIGNTEAFF NA NA TRBJ1-1 TRBV29-1
TGTGCCAGCAGTAGGACAGGAGGGACCTACGAGCAGTACTTC CASSRTGGTYEQYF NA NA TRBJ2-7 TRBV6-5
TGTGCCAGCAGTTTAGGGGTGAACACTGAAGCTTTCTTT CASSLGVNTEAFF NA NA TRBJ1-1 TRBV6-5
TGTGCCAGCAGCCTTGGTAGTAGCGGGAGGGGAGATACGCAGTATTTT CASSLGSSGRGDTQYF TRBD2 NA TRBJ2-3 TRBV7-2
TGTGCCAGCAGTTACTCGCGTTTCAATCAGCCCCAGCATTTT CASSYSRFNQPQHF NA NA TRBJ1-5 TRBV6-5
TGCGCCAGCAGCTTGGCACGGGAGGAGCAGTACTTC CASSLAREEQYF NA NA TRBJ2-7 TRBV5-1
TGTGCCAGCAGGCGACAGGTCGAGAACACTGAAGCTTTCTTT CASRRQVENTEAFF NA NA TRBJ1-1 TRBV27
TGTGCCAGCAGTCTTAGACTAGCGGGAGGTCAAGAGACCCAGTACTTC CASSLRLAGGQETQYF TRBD2 NA TRBJ2-5 TRBV5-8
TGCAGCGTTGATCCAACATCTAACTATGGCTACACCTTC CSVDPTSNYGYTF NA NA TRBJ1-2 TRBV29-1
TGTGCCAGCAGCTTAGGGCAGGCGGAAAATTCACCCCTCCACTTT CASSLGQAENSPLHF NA NA TRBJ1-6 TRBV11-2
TGTGCCAGCAGCTTGGCAGACTTGGCGTTTTCCACAGATACGCAGTATTTT CASSLADLAFSTDTQYF NA once TRBJ2-3 TRBV5-5
TGTGCCTGCGCCGCAGGGGCCGGGGGTGGCTACACCTTC CACAAGAGGGYTF NA NA TRBJ1-2 TRBV30
TGTGCCAGCAGTTTAGGCGGGGTGAACACCGGGGAGCTGTTTTTT CASSLGGVNTGELFF NA once TRBJ2-2 TRBV28
TGTGCCAGCAGTGTAGGGGGTGGCCAAGAGACCCAGTACTTC CASSVGGGQETQYF NA NA TRBJ2-5 TRBV2
TGTGCCAGCAGTTCTGCAGGGGCAAGCCAAGAGACCCAGTACTTC CASSSAGASQETQYF NA NA TRBJ2-5 TRBV27
TGTGCCAGCAGCTTGGGTGGGGGCCGAAACATTCAGTACTTC CASSLGGGRNIQYF NA once TRBJ2-4 TRBV5-4
TGCGCCAGCAGCCTCAGGGAGGCAGGGGCCCCCTACGAGCAGTACTTC CASSLREAGAPYEQYF NA once TRBJ2-7 TRBV5-1
TGTGCCAGCAGCTTAGCGGCGGGCGGGGGGACCACCGGGGAGCTGTTTTTT CASSLAAGGGTTGELFF TRBD2 NA TRBJ2-2 TRBV7-2
TGTGCCAGCAGCTTGTTGGGACAGGGATCCAATGAGCAGTTCTTC CASSLLGQGSNEQFF TRBD1 once TRBJ2-1 TRBV5-5
TGTGCCTGGAGTGTCAAGGCTGGGCTAGATACGCAGTATTTT CAWSVKAGLDTQYF NA few TRBJ2-3 TRBV30
TGTGCCTGGGCCGTTGGGGGGTTGGAGACCCAGTACTTC CAWAVGGLETQYF NA NA TRBJ2-5 TRBV30
TGTGCCAGCAGCTTACTTGGCGGAGTCTCCTACAATGAGCAGTTCTTC CASSLLGGVSYNEQFF NA once TRBJ2-1 TRBV7-6
TGTGCCAGCGGATTACTAGCCAAAAACATTCAGTACTTC CASGLLAKNIQYF NA NA TRBJ2-4 TRBV7-2
TGTGCCAGCAGTTTAGGCGTAGGCAGGGTAGAATCTGAAGCTTTCTTT CASSLGVGRVESEAFF NA NA TRBJ1-1 TRBV27
TGTGCCAGCAGCGTAGCGGGGGGGGGCCACCCCGATACGCAGTATTTT CASSVAGGGHPDTQYF TRBD2 NA TRBJ2-3 TRBV9
TGTGCCAGCAGCCCACCGGGACAACCAGGGGGTGAAAAACTGTTTTTT CASSPPGQPGGEKLFF TRBD1 once TRBJ1-4 TRBV5-4
TGTGCCAGCAGCTCACTTGGAAACACAGATACGCAGTATTTT CASSSLGNTDTQYF NA NA TRBJ2-3 TRBV27
TGTGCCAGCACCCGGGACAGGGCGGGAGAGACCCAGTACTTC CASTRDRAGETQYF TRBD1 NA TRBJ2-5 TRBV6-6
TGTGCCAGCAGCTTGCAACAGGGGGCCTACGAGCAGTACTTC CASSLQQGAYEQYF TRBD1 NA TRBJ2-7 TRBV5-4
TGTGCCAGCAGTGACTCCGGGACAGGAGCTTACGAGCAGTACTTC CASSDSGTGAYEQYF TRBD1 NA TRBJ2-7 TRBV6-1
TGTGCCAGCAGTACACTTCAGGGTAACGCTGAAGCTTTCTTT CASSTLQGNAEAFF NA NA TRBJ1-1 TRBV6-1
TGTGCCAGCAGCACCGTTTCGCGGGACTGGGAGGGGTCGCAGTATTTT CASSTVSRDWEGSQYF TRBD2 few TRBJ2-3 TRBV5-6
TGTGCCAGCAGCTTAGGAGGTCAGTCAAGACCCTACGAGCAGTACTTC CASSLGGQSRPYEQYF NA NA TRBJ2-7 TRBV7-9
TGCGCCAGCAGCTTGGTCGGGGTGGGCACAGATACGCAGTATTTT CASSLVGVGTDTQYF NA NA TRBJ2-3 TRBV5-1
TGTGCCAGCAGTCTAGGACAGGGATTCAATCAGCCCCAGCATTTT CASSLGQGFNQPQHF TRBD1 NA TRBJ1-5 TRBV6-6
TGTGCCAGCAGTATTCAGGGGACTGCTGGAAACACCATATATTTT CASSIQGTAGNTIYF NA NA TRBJ1-3 TRBV6-1
TGCGCCAGCAGCACCGGGACTCCCGGGGATACGCAGTATTTT CASSTGTPGDTQYF NA NA TRBJ2-3 TRBV5-1
TGTGCCAGCAGTGAAGGTCGAGGGAGCTATGGCTACACCTTC CASSEGRGSYGYTF NA NA TRBJ1-2 TRBV6-1
TGTGCCAGCAGCTTAACAACAGCTATAGGCTACACCTTC CASSLTTAIGYTF NA NA TRBJ1-2 TRBV11-2
TGCAGCGTTGAATTGGGTGCGGGAGCGGGGGGCCACCCTAGCACAGATACGCAGTATTTT CSVELGAGAGGHPSTDTQYF TRBD2 NA TRBJ2-3 TRBV29-1
TGTGCCAGCAGTGAGGCGACAGGGGTTGGTGGCTACACCTTC CASSEATGVGGYTF TRBD1 NA TRBJ1-2 TRBV25-1
TGTGCCAGCAGCGACTCGCAGGCGCCCTACAATGAGCAGTTCTTC CASSDSQAPYNEQFF NA NA TRBJ2-1 TRBV5-6
TGTGCCAGCATACCCCGCGCTCGGGGGCACTACGAGCAGTACTTC CASIPRARGHYEQYF NA NA TRBJ2-7 TRBV11-1
TGCGCCAGCAGCTTCGCGACTGCGGGGGATACGCAGTATTTT CASSFATAGDTQYF NA NA TRBJ2-3 TRBV5-1
TGTGCCGCCAGCCGGGACAAGGACTCGAACGAGCAGTACTTC CAASRDKDSNEQYF NA NA TRBJ2-7 TRBV30
TGTGCCAGCAGTGACTCATTGGTAACCGGGGAGCTGTTTTTT CASSDSLVTGELFF NA NA TRBJ2-2 TRBV6-4
TGTGCCAGCAGTCGCGGACTAGCGGAATACAATGAGCAGTTCTTC CASSRGLAEYNEQFF TRBD2 once TRBJ2-1 TRBV11-3
TGTGCCAGCAATGCCGGGACAGGGCAAGAGACCCAGTACTTC CASNAGTGQETQYF TRBD1 NA TRBJ2-5 TRBV2
TGTGCCAGCAAGGATCGGACTAGCCAAGAGACCCAGTACTTC CASKDRTSQETQYF TRBD2 NA TRBJ2-5 TRBV2